This T cell receptor (beta chain) is drawn from a study of cytomegalovirus exposure and HLA in healthy donors. Germline CDR1 is SNHLY and CDR2 is FYNNEI. The CDR3 spans 15 residues. Trimming pared 4 bases from V and 0 bases from J, leaving 12 bases between. Vbeta (60) and Jbeta (13) primers were used in the PCR. Produced via immunoSEQ multiplex PCR; TCRdb's table is partial and in-frame only. The sample has approximately 200,000 clones; around 80% are singletons. The specimen sequenced was PBMCs. The V call is TRBV2, the J call TRBJ1-1; D might be TRBD1 (5 bases). This TCR was sampled from a girl under 10 years old in good health and CMV-seronegative. The CDR3 DNA reads as TGTGCCAGCAGTGCCCAGGGTGGGGTGAACACTGAAGCTTTCTTT. Translated, it gives CASSAQGGVNTEAFF.